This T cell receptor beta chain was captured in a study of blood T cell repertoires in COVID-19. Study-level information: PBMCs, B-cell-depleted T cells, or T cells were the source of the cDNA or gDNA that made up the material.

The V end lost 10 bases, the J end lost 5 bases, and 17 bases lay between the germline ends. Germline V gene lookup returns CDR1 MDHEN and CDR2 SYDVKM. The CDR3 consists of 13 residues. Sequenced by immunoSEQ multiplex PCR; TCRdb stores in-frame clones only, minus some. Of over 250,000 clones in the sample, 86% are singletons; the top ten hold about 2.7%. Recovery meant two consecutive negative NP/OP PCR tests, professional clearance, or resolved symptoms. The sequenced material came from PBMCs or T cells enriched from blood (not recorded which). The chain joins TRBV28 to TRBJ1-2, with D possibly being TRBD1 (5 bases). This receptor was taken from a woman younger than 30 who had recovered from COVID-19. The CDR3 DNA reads TGTGCCACCGAACAAGGGGCAGTTTATGGCTACACCTTC. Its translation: CATEQGAVYGYTF.